The source of this T cell receptor (beta chain) is a study of T cells in Graves' hyperthyroidism and ophthalmopathy. Study results and limitations: Ophthalmopathy and stable hyperthyroidism were separated by a 13 V-J model. Prediction of ophthalmopathy progression came a median roughly 6.6 months pre-onset.

Investigators excluded patients with uncontrolled infection, other autoimmune disease, pregnancy or lactation. For this clonotype: Antigen unknown.

Authors of the study amplified TCR beta CDR3 regions from RNA transcripts. First-round RT-PCR with HTBI primers amplified the TCR CDR3 region. TCRdb re-called the multiplex PCR reads with MiXCR, one entry per CDR3 protein. The sample records 550,000 to 600,000 distinct CDR3 sequences, approximately 15% being singletons. Between the trimmed V and J ends, which lost 4 bases and 5 bases, there was a span of 20 bases. Per germline, CDR1 SEHNR and CDR2 FQNEAQ (reference sequence). The CDR3 is 16 residues long. The sample taken for sequencing was blood. The chain carries TRBV7-9 and TRBJ2-5, with no clear D. The receptor was derived from a woman in her late teens or twenties with Graves' ophthalmopathy. CDR3: CASSSYRAKGPETQYF. CDR3 nucleotide sequence: TGTGCCAGCAGCTCCTACCGGGCCAAGGGCCCCGAGACCCAGTACTTC.